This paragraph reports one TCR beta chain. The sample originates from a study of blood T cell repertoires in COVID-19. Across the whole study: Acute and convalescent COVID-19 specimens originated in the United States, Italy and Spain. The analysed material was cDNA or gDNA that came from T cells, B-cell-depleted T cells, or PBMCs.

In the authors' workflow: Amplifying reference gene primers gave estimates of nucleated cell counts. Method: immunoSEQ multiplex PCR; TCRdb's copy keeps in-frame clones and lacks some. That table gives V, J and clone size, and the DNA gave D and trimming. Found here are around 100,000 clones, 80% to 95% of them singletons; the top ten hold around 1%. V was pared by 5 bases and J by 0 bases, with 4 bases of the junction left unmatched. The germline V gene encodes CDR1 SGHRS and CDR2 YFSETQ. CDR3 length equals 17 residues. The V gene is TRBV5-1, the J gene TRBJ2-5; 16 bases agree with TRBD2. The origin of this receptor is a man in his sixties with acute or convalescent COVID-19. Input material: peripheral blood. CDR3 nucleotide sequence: TGCGCCAGCAGTCCGGGACTAGCGGGAGGGTACCAAGAGACCCAGTACTTC. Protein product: CASSPGLAGGYQETQYF.